This T cell receptor (beta chain) was captured in a study of regulatory dendritic cells for organ transplantation. Whole-study results and caveats: Regulatory dendritic cells appeared to expand memory CD8+ clones less than mature ones. Resting memory CD8+ T cells held the most alloreactive clonotypes. Between individuals, the alloreactive memory CD8+ T cell pool differed considerably.

TCRdb's copy holds only in-frame clones and misses some; the assay was immunoSEQ multiplex PCR. The sample contains about 30,000 clones, about 89% of which appear only once. In the case of this clone: Its antigen remains unidentified.

Per the germline V gene, CDR1 is KGHSH and CDR2 is LQKENI. CDR3 size: 16 residues. V lost 3 bases to trimming and J lost 6 bases; unmatched junction nucleotides: 10. The receptor was isolated from a human donor in good health. Source material: naive CD4+ T cells from blood. Subset noted: CD45RA+ naive T cells. The J gene is TRBJ1-5, the V gene TRBV18; 8 nucleotides line up with TRBD1. CDR3 protein: CASSPTGTGLSQPQHF. The CDR3 DNA reads TGTGCCAGCTCACCCACGGGGACAGGACTAAGTCAGCCCCAGCATTTT.